The present T cell receptor beta chain was sequenced within a study of post-analysis software for immune sequencing data. As for this clonotype: The target antigen is unknown.

Libraries were made from TCR beta cDNA, and they carried unique molecular identifiers. TCRdb reprocessed the PCR reads with MiXCR, giving one entry per CDR3 protein. The data hold hundreds of thousands of distinct CDR3 sequences, with 44% observed a single time. Study conclusions and caveats: Patients had higher frequencies than controls of roughly 5 TRBV segments, including TRBV5-6, TRBV5-1 and TRBV20-1.

The CDR3 runs to 16 residues. Trimming cost V 0 bases and J 0 bases, with 14 bases left between them. CDR1 and CDR2 (germline): DFQATT, SNEGSKA (reference sequence). The sequenced sample was blood. The sequence derives from a girl aged 10 to 17 with multiple sclerosis. This sequence joins TRBV20-1 and TRBJ1-1, with a possible D match to TRBD1 (6 bases). The chain's CDR3 is CSARDWRQEMNTEAFF. CDR3 bases: TGCAGTGCTAGAGATTGGAGACAGGAGATGAACACTGAAGCTTTCTTT.